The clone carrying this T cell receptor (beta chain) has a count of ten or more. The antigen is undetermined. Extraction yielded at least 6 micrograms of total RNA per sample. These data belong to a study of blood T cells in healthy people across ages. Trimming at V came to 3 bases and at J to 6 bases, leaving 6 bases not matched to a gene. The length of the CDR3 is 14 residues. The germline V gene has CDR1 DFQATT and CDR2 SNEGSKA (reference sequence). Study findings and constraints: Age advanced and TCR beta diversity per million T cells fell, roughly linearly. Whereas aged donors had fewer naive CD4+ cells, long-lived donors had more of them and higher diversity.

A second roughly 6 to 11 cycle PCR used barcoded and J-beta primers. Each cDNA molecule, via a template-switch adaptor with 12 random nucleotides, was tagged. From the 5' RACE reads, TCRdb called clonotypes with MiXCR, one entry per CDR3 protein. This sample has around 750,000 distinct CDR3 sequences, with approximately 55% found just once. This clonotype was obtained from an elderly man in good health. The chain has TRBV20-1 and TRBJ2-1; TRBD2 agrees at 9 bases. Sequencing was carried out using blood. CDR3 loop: CSASLAGGRNEQFF. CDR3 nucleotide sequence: TGCAGTGCTAGTCTTGCGGGAGGGCGCAATGAGCAGTTCTTC.